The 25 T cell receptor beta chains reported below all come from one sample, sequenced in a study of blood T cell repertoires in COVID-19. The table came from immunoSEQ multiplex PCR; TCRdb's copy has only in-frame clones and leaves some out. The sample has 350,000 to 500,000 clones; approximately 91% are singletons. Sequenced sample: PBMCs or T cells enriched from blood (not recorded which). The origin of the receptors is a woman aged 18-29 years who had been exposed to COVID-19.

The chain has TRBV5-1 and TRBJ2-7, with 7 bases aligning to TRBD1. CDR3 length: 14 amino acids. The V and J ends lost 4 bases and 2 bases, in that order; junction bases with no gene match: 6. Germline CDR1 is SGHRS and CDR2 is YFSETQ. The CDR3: CASSLTGTTYEQYF. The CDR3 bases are TGCGCCAGCAGCCTGACAGGGACCACCTACGAGCAGTACTTC. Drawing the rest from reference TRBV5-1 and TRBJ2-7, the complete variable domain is KAGVTQTPRYLIKTRGQQVTLSCSPISGHRSVSWYQQTPGQGLQFLFEYFSETQRNKGNFPGRFSGRQFSNSRSEMNVSTLELGDSALYLCASSLTGTTYEQYFGPGTRLTVT.

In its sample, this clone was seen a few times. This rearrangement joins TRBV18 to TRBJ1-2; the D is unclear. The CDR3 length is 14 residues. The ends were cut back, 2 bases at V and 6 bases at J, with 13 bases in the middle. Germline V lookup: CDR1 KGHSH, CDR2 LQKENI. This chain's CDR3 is CASSPGENPHGYTF. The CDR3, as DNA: TGTGCCAGCTCACCAGGGGAGAATCCGCATGGCTACACCTTC. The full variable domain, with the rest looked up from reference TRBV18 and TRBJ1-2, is NAGVMQNPRHLVRRRGQEARLRCSPMKGHSHVYWYRQLPEEGLKFMVYLQKENIIDESGMPKERFSAEFPKEGPSILRIQQVVRGDSAAYFCASSPGENPHGYTFGSGTRLTVV.

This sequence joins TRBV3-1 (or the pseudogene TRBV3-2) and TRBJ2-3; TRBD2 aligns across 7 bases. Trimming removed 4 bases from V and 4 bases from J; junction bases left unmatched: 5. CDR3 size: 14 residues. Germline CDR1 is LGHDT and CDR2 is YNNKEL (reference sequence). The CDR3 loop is CASSPGLVADTQYF. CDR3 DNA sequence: TGTGCCAGCAGCCCTGGACTAGTAGCAGATACGCAGTATTTT.

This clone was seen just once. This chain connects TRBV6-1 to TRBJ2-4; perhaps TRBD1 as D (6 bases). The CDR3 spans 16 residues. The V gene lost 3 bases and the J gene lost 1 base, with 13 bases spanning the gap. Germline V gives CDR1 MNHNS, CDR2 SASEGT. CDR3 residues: CASSDPRGIAKNIQYF. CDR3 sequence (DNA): TGTGCCAGCAGTGATCCCAGGGGTATTGCCAAAAACATTCAGTACTTC.

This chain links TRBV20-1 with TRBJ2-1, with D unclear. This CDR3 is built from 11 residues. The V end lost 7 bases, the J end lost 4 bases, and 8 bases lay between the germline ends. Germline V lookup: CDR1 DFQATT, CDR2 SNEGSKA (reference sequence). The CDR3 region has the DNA TGCAGTGTGCAGACATACAATGAGCAGTTCTTC. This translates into CSVQTYNEQFF.

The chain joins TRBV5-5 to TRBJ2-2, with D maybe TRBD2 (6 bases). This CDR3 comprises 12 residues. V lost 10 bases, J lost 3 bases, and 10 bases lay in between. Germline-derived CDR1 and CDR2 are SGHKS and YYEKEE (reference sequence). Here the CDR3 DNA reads TGTGCCGCGGGGCGGGACACCGGGGAGCTGTTTTTT. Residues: CAAGRDTGELFF.

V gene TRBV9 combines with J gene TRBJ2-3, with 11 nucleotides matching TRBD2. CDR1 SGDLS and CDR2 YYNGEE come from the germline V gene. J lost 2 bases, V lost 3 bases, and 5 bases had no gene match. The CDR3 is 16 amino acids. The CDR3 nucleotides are TGTGCCAGCAGCGGGTTGACTAGCGGGGACACAGATACGCAGTATTTT. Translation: CASSGLTSGDTDTQYF.

CDR3 protein: CASSPVGTGRYNEQFF. The CDR3 coding sequence is TGTGCCAGCAGCCCAGTCGGGACAGGACGCTACAATGAGCAGTTCTTC. V is TRBV11-3 and J is TRBJ2-1; 8 bases are shared with TRBD1. Germline assignment: CDR1 SGHNT and CDR2 YENEEA. V was clipped by 5 bases and J by 3 bases; unmatched bases: 9. This CDR3 contains 16 residues.

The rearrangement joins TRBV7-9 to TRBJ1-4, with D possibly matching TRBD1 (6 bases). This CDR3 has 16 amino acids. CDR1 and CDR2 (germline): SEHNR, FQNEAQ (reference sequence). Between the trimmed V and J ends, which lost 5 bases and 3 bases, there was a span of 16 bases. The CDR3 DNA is TGTGCCAGCAGCCCATTATACAGGGTTGCTAATGAAAAACTGTTTTTT. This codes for CASSPLYRVANEKLFF.

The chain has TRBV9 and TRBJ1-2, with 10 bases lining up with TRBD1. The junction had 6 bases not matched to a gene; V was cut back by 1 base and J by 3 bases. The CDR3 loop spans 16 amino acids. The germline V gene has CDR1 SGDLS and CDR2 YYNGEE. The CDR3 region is CASSVPRTGGDYGYTF. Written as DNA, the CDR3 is TGTGCCAGCAGCGTACCCAGGACAGGGGGTGACTATGGCTACACCTTC. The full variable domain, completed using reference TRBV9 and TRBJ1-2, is DSGVTQTPKHLITATGQRVTLRCSPRSGDLSVYWYQQSLDQGLQFLIQYYNGEERAKGNILERFSAQQFPDLHSELNLSSLELGDSALYFCASSVPRTGGDYGYTFGSGTRLTVV.

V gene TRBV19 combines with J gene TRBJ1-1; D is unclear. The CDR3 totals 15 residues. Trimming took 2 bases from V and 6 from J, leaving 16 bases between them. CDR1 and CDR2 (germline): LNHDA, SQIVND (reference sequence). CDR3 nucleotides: TGTGCCAGTAGTATAACCGGTGCGGCTTCGGCTGAAGCTTTCTTT. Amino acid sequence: CASSITGAASAEAFF.

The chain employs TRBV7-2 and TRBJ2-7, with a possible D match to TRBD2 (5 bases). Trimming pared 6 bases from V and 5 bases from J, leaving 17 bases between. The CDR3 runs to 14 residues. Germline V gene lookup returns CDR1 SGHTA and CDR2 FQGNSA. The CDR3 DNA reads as TGTGCCAGCAGATACCCGGGAACAACTAACGAGCAGTACTTC. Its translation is CASRYPGTTNEQYF.

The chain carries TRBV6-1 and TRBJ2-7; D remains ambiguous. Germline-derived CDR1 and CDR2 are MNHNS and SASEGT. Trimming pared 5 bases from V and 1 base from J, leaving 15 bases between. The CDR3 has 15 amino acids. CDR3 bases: TGTGCCAGCAGTCACCCCGTGGCAGGATCCTACGAGCAGTACTTC. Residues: CASSHPVAGSYEQYF.

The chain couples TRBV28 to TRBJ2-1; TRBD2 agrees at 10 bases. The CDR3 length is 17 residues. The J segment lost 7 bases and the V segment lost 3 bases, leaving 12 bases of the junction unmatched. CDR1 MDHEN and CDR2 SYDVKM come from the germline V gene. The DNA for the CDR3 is TGTGCCAGCAGTTTTCCGACTACTAGCGGGATCGATAATGAGCAGTTCTTC. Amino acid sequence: CASSFPTTSGIDNEQFF. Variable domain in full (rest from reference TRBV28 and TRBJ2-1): DVKVTQSSRYLVKRTGEKVFLECVQDMDHENMFWYRQDPGLGLRLIYFSYDVKMKEKGDIPEGYSVSREKKERFSLILESASTNQTSMYLCASSFPTTSGIDNEQFFGPGTRLTVL.

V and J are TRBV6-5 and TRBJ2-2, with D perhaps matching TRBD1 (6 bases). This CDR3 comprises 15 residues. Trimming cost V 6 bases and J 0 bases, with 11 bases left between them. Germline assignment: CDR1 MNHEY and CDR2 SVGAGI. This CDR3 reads CASSRGQTNTGELFF. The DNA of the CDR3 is TGTGCCAGCAGCCGCGGACAGACGAACACCGGGGAGCTGTTTTTT.

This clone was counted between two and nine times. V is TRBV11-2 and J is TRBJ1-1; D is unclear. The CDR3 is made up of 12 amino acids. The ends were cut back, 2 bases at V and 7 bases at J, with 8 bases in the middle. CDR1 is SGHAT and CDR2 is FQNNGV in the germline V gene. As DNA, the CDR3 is TGTGCCAGCAGCTTAATGGAGCATGAAGCTTTCTTT. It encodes CASSLMEHEAFF.

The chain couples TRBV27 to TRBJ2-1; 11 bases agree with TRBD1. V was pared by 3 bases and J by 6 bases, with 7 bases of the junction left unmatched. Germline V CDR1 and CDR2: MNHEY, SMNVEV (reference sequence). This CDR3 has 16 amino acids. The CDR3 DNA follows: TGTGCCAGCAGTTTTTGGACAGGGGGCCCTTCCAATGAGCAGTTCTTC. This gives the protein CASSFWTGGPSNEQFF.

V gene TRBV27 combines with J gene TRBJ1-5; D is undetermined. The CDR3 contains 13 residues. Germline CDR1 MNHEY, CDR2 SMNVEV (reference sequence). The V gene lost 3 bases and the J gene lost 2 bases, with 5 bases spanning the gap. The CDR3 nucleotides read TGTGCCAGCAGTTTTGCAGGCAATCAGCCCCAGCATTTT. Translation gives CASSFAGNQPQHF.

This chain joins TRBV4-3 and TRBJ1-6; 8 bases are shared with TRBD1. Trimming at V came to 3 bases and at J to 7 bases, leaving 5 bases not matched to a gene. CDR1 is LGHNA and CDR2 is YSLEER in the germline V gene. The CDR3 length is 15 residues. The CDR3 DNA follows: TGCGCCAGCAGCCAGGTGGACAGGGCGAATTCACCCCTCCACTTT. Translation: CASSQVDRANSPLHF.

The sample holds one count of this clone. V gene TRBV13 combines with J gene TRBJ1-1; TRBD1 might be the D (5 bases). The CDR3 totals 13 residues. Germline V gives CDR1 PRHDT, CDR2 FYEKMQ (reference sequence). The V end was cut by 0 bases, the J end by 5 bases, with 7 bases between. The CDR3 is CASSLGGGTEAFF. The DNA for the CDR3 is TGTGCCAGCAGCTTAGGCGGGGGTACTGAAGCTTTCTTT.

CDR3 sequence: CAISEGGQRAFF. CDR3 DNA: TGTGCCATCAGTGAGGGTGGACAGCGGGCTTTCTTT. The chain has TRBV10-3 and TRBJ1-1; D is possibly TRBD1 (6 bases). The CDR3 is made up of 12 amino acids. The germline V gene has CDR1 ENHRY and CDR2 SYGVKD. The V gene lost 2 bases and the J gene lost 11 bases, with 12 bases spanning the gap.

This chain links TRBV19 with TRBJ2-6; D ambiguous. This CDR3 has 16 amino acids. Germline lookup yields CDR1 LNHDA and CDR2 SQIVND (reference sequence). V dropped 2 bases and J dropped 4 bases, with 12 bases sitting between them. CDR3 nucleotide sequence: TGTGCCAGTAGTATATTTGCAGAGACAGGGGCCAACGTCCTGACTTTC. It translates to CASSIFAETGANVLTF.

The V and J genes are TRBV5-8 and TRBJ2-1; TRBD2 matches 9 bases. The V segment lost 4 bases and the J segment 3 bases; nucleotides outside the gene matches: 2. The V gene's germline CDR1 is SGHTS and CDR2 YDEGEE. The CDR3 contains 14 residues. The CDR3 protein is CASSGGRVYNEQFF. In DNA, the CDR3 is TGTGCCAGCAGCGGCGGGAGGGTCTACAATGAGCAGTTCTTC.

CDR3 sequence: CAGVRDREGTEAFF. The CDR3 DNA is TGTGCCGGGGTAAGGGACAGAGAAGGCACTGAAGCTTTCTTT. The chain links TRBV7-9 to TRBJ1-1; 7 positions match TRBD1. Germline values: CDR1 SEHNR, CDR2 FQNEAQ (reference sequence). This CDR3 is built from 14 residues. The junction had 13 bases not matched to a gene; V was cut back by 11 bases and J by 4 bases.

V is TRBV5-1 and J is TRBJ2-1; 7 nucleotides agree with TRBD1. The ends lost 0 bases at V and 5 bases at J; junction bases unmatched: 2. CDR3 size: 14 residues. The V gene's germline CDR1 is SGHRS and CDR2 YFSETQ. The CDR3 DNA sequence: TGCGCCAGCAGCTTGGGACAGGGTGACAATGAGCAGTTCTTC. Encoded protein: CASSLGQGDNEQFF.